This entry concerns a single TCR beta chain. This specimen belongs to a study of blood T cell repertoires in COVID-19. As for the study in general: Samples of COVID-19 (acute and convalescent) were obtained from the United States, Italy and Spain. PBMCs, B-cell-depleted T cells, or T cells were the source of the cDNA or gDNA that made up the material.

Among Cohort 3 donors, those recovered had two negative PCRs, clearance, or symptom resolution. The length of the CDR3 is 13 residues. Trimming took off 4 bases at V and 8 bases at J, with 10 bases between the two ends. Looked up from germline, CDR1 is SGHKS and CDR2 is YYEKEE (reference sequence). As processed by the authors: How many nucleated cells were present was estimated from reference gene primer amplification. Profiling relied on immunoSEQ multiplex PCR, and the TCRdb table lists in-frame clones only, not all of them. That table gives V, J and clone size, and the DNA gave D and trimming. The table shows more than 300,000 clones, with just under 90% occurring only once.

Sample: PBMCs or T cells enriched from blood (not recorded which). The TCR was taken from a woman aged 25 to 39 who had recovered from COVID-19. The chain couples TRBV5-5 to TRBJ1-6; TRBD1 might be the D (6 bases). DNA for the CDR3: TGTGCCAGCAGCCGACAGGATCATTCACCCCTCCACTTT. Encoded protein: CASSRQDHSPLHF. Drawing the rest from reference TRBV5-5 and TRBJ1-6, the complete variable domain is DAGVTQSPTHLIKTRGQQVTLRCSPISGHKSVSWYQQVLGQGPQFIFQYYEKEERGRGNFPDRFSARQFPNYSSELNVNALLLGDSALYLCASSRQDHSPLHFGNGTRLTVT.